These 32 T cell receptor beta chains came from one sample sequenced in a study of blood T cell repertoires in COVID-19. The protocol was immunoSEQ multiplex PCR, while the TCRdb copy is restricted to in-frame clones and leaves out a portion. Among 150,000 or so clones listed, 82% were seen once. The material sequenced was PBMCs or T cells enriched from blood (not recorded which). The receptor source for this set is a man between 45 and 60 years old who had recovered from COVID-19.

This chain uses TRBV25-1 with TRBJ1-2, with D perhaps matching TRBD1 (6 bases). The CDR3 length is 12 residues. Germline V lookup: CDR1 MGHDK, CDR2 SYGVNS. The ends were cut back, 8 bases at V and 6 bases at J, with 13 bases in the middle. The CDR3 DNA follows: TGTGCCAGCTACAGGGACCTACATGGCTACACCTTC. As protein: CASYRDLHGYTF.

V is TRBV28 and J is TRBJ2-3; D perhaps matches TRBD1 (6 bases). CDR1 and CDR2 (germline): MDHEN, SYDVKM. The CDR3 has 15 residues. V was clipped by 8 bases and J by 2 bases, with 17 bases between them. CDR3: CASRGQSGPTDTQYF. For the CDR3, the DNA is TGTGCCAGCCGCGGACAGTCGGGACCCACAGATACGCAGTATTTT. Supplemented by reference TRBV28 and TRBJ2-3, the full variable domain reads DVKVTQSSRYLVKRTGEKVFLECVQDMDHENMFWYRQDPGLGLRLIYFSYDVKMKEKGDIPEGYSVSREKKERFSLILESASTNQTSMYLCASRGQSGPTDTQYFGPGTRLTVL.

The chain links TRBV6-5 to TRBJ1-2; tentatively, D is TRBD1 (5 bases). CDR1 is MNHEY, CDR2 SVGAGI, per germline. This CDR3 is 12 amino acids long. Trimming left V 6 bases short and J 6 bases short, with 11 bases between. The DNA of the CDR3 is TGTGCCAGCAGACCCAGCAGGGATGGCTACACCTTC. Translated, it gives CASRPSRDGYTF.

The CDR3 nucleotides read TGTGCCAGCAGCTCGTTATCTAGCGGGGGTAGCACAGATACGCAGTATTTT. Translating gives CASSSLSSGGSTDTQYF. This rearrangement joins TRBV5-5 to TRBJ2-3; 10 bases match TRBD2. The CDR3 loop spans 17 amino acids. Germline V gives CDR1 SGHKS, CDR2 YYEKEE (reference sequence). Losses at the gene ends were 3 bases for V and 0 bases for J; bases not matched to a gene: 7.

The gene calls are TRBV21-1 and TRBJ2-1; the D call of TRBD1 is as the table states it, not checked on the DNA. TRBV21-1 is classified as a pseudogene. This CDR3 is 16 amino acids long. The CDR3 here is CASSRRGLPDYNEQFF. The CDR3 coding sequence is TGTGCCAGCAGCAGAAGGGGATTGCCTGACTACAATGAGCAGTTCTTC.

In DNA, the CDR3 is TGTGCCAGCTCACCAGTGAGGACAGGGCCCCTCTCCTACGAGCAGTACTTC. Protein product: CASSPVRTGPLSYEQYF. The chain links TRBV18 to TRBJ2-7; 8 bases line up with TRBD1. CDR1 and CDR2 from the germline V gene are KGHSH and LQKENI. The V and J ends lost 2 bases and 0 bases, in that order; junction bases with no gene match: 9. The CDR3 covers 17 residues.

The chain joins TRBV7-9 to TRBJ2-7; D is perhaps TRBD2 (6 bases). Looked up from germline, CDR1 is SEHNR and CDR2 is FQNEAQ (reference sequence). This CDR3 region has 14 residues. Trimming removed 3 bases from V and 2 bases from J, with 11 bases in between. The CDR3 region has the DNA TGTGCCAGCAGCTTGCTTGCGGGACCCTACGAGCAGTACTTC. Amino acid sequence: CASSLLAGPYEQYF.

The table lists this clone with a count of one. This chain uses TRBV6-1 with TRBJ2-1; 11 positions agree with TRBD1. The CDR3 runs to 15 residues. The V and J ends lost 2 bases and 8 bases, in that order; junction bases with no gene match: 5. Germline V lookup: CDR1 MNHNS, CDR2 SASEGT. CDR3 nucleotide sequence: TGTGCCAGCAGTGAACCGGACAGGGGGCTGGATGAGCAGTTCTTC. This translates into CASSEPDRGLDEQFF.

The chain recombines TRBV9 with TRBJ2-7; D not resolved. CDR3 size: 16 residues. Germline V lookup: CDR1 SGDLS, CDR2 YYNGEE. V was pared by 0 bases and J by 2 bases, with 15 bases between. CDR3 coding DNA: TGTGCCAGCAGCGTAGGGTGGCAAGCGTCGGCCTACGAGCAGTACTTC. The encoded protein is CASSVGWQASAYEQYF.

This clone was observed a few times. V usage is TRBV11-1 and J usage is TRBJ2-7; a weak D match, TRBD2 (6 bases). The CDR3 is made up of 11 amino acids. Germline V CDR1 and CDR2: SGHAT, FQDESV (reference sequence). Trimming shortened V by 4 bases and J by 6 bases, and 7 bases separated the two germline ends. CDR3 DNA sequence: TGTGCCAGCAGCTATAGCGGCGAGCAGTACTTC. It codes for CASSYSGEQYF. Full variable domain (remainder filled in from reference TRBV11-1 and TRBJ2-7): EAEVAQSPRYKITEKSQAVAFWCDPISGHATLYWYRQILGQGPELLVQFQDESVVDDSQLPKDRFSAERLKGVDSTLKIQPAELGDSAMYLCASSYSGEQYFGPGTRLTVT.

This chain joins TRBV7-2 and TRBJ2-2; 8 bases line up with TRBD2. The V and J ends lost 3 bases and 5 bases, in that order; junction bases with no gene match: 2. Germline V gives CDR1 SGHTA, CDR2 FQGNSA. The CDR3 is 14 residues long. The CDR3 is CASSLLAGTGELFF. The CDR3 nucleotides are TGTGCCAGCAGCTTGTTAGCGGGGACCGGGGAGCTGTTTTTT.

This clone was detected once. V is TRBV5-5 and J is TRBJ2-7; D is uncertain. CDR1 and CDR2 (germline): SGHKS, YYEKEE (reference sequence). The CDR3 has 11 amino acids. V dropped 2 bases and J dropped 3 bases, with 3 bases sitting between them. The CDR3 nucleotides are TGTGCCAGCAGCTTCGGCTACGAGCAGTACTTC. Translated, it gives CASSFGYEQYF. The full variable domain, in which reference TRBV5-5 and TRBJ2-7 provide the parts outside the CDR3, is DAGVTQSPTHLIKTRGQQVTLRCSPISGHKSVSWYQQVLGQGPQFIFQYYEKEERGRGNFPDRFSARQFPNYSSELNVNALLLGDSALYLCASSFGYEQYFGPGTRLTVT.

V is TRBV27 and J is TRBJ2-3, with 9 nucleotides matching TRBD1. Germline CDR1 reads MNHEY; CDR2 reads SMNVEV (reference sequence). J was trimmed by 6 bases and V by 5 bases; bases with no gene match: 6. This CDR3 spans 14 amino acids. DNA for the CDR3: TGTGCCAGCAGTCCCGGGACAGGGAGGGATACGCAGTATTTT. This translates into CASSPGTGRDTQYF.

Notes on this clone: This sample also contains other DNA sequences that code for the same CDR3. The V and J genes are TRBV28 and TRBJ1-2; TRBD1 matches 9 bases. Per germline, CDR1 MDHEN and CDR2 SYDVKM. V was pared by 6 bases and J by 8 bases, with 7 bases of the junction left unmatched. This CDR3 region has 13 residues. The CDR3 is CASRRQGVGGYTF. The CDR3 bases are TGTGCCAGCAGGCGACAGGGGGTAGGAGGCTACACCTTC.

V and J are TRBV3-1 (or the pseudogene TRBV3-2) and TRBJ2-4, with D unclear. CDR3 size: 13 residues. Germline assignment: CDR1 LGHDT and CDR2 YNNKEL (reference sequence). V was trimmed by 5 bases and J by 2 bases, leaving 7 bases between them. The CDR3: CASSSASKNIQYF. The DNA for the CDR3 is TGTGCCAGCAGCAGCGCCTCCAAAAACATTCAGTACTTC.

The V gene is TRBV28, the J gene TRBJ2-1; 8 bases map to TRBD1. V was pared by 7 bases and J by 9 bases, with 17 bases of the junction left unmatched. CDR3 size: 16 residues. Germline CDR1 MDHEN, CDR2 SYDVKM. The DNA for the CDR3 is TGTGCCAGCAAGGGTGGCGGGACAGGTGTTTATCGTGAGCAGTTCTTC. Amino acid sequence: CASKGGGTGVYREQFF. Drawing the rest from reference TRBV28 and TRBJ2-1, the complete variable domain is DVKVTQSSRYLVKRTGEKVFLECVQDMDHENMFWYRQDPGLGLRLIYFSYDVKMKEKGDIPEGYSVSREKKERFSLILESASTNQTSMYLCASKGGGTGVYREQFFGPGTRLTVL.

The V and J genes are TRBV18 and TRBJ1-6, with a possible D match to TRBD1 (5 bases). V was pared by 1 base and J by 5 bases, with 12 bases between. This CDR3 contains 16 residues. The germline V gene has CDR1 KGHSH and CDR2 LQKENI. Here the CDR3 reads CASSPLGGFDNSPLHF. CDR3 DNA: TGTGCCAGCTCACCACTGGGGGGGTTCGATAATTCACCCCTCCACTTT. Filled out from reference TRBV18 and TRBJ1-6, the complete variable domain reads NAGVMQNPRHLVRRRGQEARLRCSPMKGHSHVYWYRQLPEEGLKFMVYLQKENIIDESGMPKERFSAEFPKEGPSILRIQQVVRGDSAAYFCASSPLGGFDNSPLHFGNGTRLTVT.

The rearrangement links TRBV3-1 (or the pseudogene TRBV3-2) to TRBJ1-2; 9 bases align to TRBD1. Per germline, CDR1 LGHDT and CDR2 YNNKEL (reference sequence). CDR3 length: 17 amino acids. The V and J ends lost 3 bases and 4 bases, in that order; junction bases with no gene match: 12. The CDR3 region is CASSHLRTGTGTYGYTF. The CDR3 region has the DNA TGTGCCAGCAGCCATCTTCGAACCGGGACAGGGACCTATGGCTACACCTTC.

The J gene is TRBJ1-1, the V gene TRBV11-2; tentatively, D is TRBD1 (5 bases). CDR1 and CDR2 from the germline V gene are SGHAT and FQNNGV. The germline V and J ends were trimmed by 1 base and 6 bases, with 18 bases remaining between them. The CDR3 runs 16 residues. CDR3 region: CASSLVSGVGPAEAFF. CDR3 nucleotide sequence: TGTGCCAGCAGCTTAGTCTCGGGGGTGGGGCCGGCTGAAGCTTTCTTT.

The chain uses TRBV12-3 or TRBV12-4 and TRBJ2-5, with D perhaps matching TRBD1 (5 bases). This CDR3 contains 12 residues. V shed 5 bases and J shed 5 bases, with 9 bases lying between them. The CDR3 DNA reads TGTGCCAGCAGTGGGGCCGAGGAGACCCAGTACTTC. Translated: CASSGAEETQYF.

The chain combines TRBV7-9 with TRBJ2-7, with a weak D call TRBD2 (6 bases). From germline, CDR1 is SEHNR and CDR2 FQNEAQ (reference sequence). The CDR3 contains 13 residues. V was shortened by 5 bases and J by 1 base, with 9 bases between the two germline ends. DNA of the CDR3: TGTGCCAGCAGCCAGGACTATTCCTACGAGCAGTACTTC. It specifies CASSQDYSYEQYF. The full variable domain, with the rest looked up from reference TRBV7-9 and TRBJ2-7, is DTGVSQNPRHKITKRGQNVTFRCDPISEHNRLYWYRQTLGQGPEFLTYFQNEAQLEKSRLLSDRFSAERPKGSFSTLEIQRTEQGDSAMYLCASSQDYSYEQYFGPGTRLTVT.

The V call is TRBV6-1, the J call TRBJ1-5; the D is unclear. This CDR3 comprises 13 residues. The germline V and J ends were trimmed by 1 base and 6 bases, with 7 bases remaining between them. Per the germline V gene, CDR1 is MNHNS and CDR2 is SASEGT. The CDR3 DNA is TGTGCCAGCAGTGAAGTTGGGCTTCAGCCCCAGCATTTT. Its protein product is CASSEVGLQPQHF.

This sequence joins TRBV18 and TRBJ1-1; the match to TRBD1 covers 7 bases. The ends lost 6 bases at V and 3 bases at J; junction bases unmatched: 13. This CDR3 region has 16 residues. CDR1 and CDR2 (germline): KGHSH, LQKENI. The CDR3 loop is CASSPGATGQDTEAFF. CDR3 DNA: TGTGCCAGCTCCCCAGGGGCTACCGGACAGGACACTGAAGCTTTCTTT.

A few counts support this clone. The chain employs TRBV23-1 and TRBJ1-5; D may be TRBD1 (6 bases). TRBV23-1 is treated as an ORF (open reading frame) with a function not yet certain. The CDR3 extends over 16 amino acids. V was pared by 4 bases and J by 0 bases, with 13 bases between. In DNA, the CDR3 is TGCGCCAGCAGTCGATTAGGACAGTATAGCAATCAGCCCCAGCATTTT. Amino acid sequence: CASSRLGQYSNQPQHF.

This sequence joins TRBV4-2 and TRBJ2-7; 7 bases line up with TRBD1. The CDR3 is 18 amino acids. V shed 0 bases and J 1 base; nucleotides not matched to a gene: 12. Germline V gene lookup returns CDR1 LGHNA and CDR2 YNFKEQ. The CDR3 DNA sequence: TGTGCCAGCAGCCAAGATCCCCTGGAAGGGGGCCCATCCTACGAGCAGTACTTC. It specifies CASSQDPLEGGPSYEQYF.

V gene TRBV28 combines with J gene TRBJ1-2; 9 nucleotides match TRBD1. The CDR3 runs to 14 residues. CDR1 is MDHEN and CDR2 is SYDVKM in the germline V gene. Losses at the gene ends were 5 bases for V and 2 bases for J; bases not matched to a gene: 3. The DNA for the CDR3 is TGTGCCAGCAGTACAGGGGGCTCAAACTATGGCTACACCTTC. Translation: CASSTGGSNYGYTF.

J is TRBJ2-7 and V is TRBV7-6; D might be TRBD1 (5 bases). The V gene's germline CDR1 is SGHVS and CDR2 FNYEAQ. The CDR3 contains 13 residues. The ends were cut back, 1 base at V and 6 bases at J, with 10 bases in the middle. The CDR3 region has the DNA TGTGCCAGCAGCTTAGAGCAGGGTGGCGAGCAGTACTTC. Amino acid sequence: CASSLEQGGEQYF.

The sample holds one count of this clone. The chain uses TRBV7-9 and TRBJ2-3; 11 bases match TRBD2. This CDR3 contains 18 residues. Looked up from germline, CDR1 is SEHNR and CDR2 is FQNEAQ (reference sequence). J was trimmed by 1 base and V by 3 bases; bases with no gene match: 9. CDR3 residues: CASSLLAGGGGGTDTQYF. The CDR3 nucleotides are TGTGCCAGCAGCTTGCTAGCGGGAGGAGGTGGGGGCACAGATACGCAGTATTTT.

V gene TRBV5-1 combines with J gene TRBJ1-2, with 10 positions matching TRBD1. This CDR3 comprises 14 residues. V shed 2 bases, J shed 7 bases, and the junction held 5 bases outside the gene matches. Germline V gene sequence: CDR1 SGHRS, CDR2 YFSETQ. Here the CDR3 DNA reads TGCGCCAGCAGCTTCGGGACAGGGGATTTTGGCTACACCTTC. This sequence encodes CASSFGTGDFGYTF.

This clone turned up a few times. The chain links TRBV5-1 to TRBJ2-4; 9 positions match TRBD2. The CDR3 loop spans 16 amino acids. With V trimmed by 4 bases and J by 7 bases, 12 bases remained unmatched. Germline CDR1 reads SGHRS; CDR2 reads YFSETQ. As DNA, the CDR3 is TGCGCCAGCAGCCGCTGGGCGGCGGGAGGGGGGAACATTCAGTACTTC. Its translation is CASSRWAAGGGNIQYF.

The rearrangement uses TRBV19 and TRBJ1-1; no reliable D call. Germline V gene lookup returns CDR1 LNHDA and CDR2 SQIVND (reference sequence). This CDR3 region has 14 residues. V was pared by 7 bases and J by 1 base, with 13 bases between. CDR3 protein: CASMIVSGNTEAFF. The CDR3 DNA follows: TGTGCCAGTATGATAGTGTCGGGGAACACTGAAGCTTTCTTT.

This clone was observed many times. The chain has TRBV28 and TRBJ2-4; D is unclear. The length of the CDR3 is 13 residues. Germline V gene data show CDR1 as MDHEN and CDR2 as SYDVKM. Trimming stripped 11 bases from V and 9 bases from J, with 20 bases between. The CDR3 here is CACGPTKDAIQYF. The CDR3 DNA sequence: TGTGCCTGTGGCCCCACTAAGGATGCCATTCAGTACTTC.